This is a list of T cell receptor beta chains from one sample in a study of T cells in Graves' hyperthyroidism and ophthalmopathy. TCRdb re-called the multiplex PCR reads with MiXCR, one entry per CDR3 protein. The table includes about 400,000 distinct CDR3 sequences, 11% to 15% detected once. Sequencing was carried out using blood. The receptors shown here come from a man in his fifties or sixties with Graves' ophthalmopathy. CDR3s include the opening cysteine and the closing phenylalanine or tryptophan. Fields, in order: J gene, V gene, clone size, D gene, CDR3 protein, CDR3 DNA. The D gene is left open where the match is weak. Size values are once, few and many counts, or a class for expanded clones, and some rows have none.

j_gene: TRBJ1-5
v_gene: TRBV30
abundance: few
d_gene: -
CDR3aa: CAWSLGGNQPQHF
CDR3nt: TGTGCCTGGAGCTTGGGTGGCAATCAGCCCCAGCATTTT

j_gene: TRBJ2-4
v_gene: TRBV29-1
abundance: -
d_gene: -
CDR3aa: CSVRDGTLTKNIQYF
CDR3nt: TGCAGCGTGCGGGACGGGACTTTAACCAAAAACATTCAGTACTTC

j_gene: TRBJ2-1
v_gene: TRBV20-1
abundance: many
d_gene: -
CDR3aa: CSARGKGLFYNEQFF
CDR3nt: TGCAGTGCTAGAGGAAAAGGACTGTTCTACAATGAGCAGTTCTTC

j_gene: TRBJ2-7
v_gene: TRBV12-3/TRBV12-4
abundance: many
d_gene: TRBD1
CDR3aa: CASRQDRVSYEQYF
CDR3nt: TGTGCCAGCAGACAGGACAGGGTCTCCTACGAGCAGTACTTC

j_gene: TRBJ1-2
v_gene: TRBV30
abundance: many
d_gene: -
CDR3aa: CAWSVLDYGYTF
CDR3nt: TGTGCCTGGAGTGTACTCGACTATGGCTACACCTTC

j_gene: TRBJ2-7
v_gene: TRBV29-1
abundance: few
d_gene: TRBD2
CDR3aa: CSVETTSGIMAYEQYF
CDR3nt: TGCAGCGTTGAAACAACTAGCGGAATCATGGCCTACGAGCAGTACTTC

j_gene: TRBJ2-1
v_gene: TRBV6-2/TRBV6-3
abundance: -
d_gene: -
CDR3aa: CASSYGRLPNSAEQFF
CDR3nt: TGTGCCAGCAGTTACGGGCGGCTCCCTAATAGCGCGGAGCAGTTCTTC

j_gene: TRBJ2-5
v_gene: TRBV5-1
abundance: few
d_gene: TRBD2
CDR3aa: CASSEWTSGREETQYF
CDR3nt: TGCGCCAGCAGCGAATGGACTAGCGGGAGGGAAGAGACCCAGTACTTC

j_gene: TRBJ2-1
v_gene: TRBV19
abundance: -
d_gene: TRBD2
CDR3aa: CASARLGGGRALNEQFF
CDR3nt: TGTGCCAGTGCTCGGCTCGGCGGCGGGAGGGCTCTGAATGAGCAGTTCTTC

j_gene: TRBJ1-6
v_gene: TRBV6-2/TRBV6-3
abundance: once
d_gene: -
CDR3aa: CASSWEGNSPLHF
CDR3nt: TGTGCCAGCAGTTGGGAGGGGAATTCACCCCTCCACTTT

j_gene: TRBJ2-1
v_gene: TRBV11-2
abundance: many
d_gene: -
CDR3aa: CASSLASSYNEQFF
CDR3nt: TGTGCCAGCAGCTTAGCATCCTCCTACAATGAGCAGTTCTTC

j_gene: TRBJ2-5
v_gene: TRBV11-3
abundance: many
d_gene: TRBD2
CDR3aa: CASSQIAGAVETQYF
CDR3nt: TGTGCCAGCAGCCAAATAGCGGGAGCGGTCGAGACCCAGTACTTC

j_gene: TRBJ2-1
v_gene: TRBV15
abundance: many
d_gene: -
CDR3aa: CATSGEVVYNEQFF
CDR3nt: TGTGCCACCAGCGGGGAGGTGGTCTACAATGAGCAGTTCTTC

j_gene: TRBJ1-1
v_gene: TRBV2
abundance: many
d_gene: -
CDR3aa: CASSVTGTPNTEAFF
CDR3nt: TGTGCCAGCAGTGTGACCGGGACGCCGAACACTGAAGCTTTCTTT

j_gene: TRBJ2-1
v_gene: TRBV18
abundance: many
d_gene: TRBD2
CDR3aa: CASSPTSGSGEQFF
CDR3nt: TGTGCCAGCTCACCCACTAGCGGGAGCGGTGAGCAGTTCTTC

j_gene: TRBJ2-5
v_gene: TRBV28
abundance: -
d_gene: TRBD2
CDR3aa: CASSLQRWTGGGEETQYF
CDR3nt: TGTGCCAGTAGTTTACAACGGTGGACTGGCGGGGGGGAAGAGACCCAGTACTTC

j_gene: TRBJ1-5
v_gene: TRBV7-6
abundance: few
d_gene: -
CDR3aa: CASSLAGLNQPQHF
CDR3nt: TGTGCCAGCAGCTTAGCAGGTCTCAATCAGCCCCAGCATTTT

j_gene: TRBJ2-1
v_gene: TRBV7-2
abundance: few
d_gene: -
CDR3aa: CASSRNEVDNEQFF
CDR3nt: TGTGCCAGCAGCCGTAACGAAGTCGACAATGAGCAGTTCTTC

j_gene: TRBJ2-1
v_gene: TRBV27
abundance: many
d_gene: TRBD2
CDR3aa: CASRLTSDVGNEQFF
CDR3nt: TGTGCCAGCAGACTAACTAGCGATGTTGGGAATGAGCAGTTCTTC

j_gene: TRBJ2-7
v_gene: TRBV24-1
abundance: -
d_gene: -
CDR3aa: CATSDFLGGEEQYF
CDR3nt: TGTGCCACCAGTGATTTTCTCGGGGGCGAAGAGCAGTACTTC

j_gene: TRBJ2-1
v_gene: TRBV30
abundance: many
d_gene: TRBD1
CDR3aa: CAWSVGQGRRNEQFF
CDR3nt: TGTGCCTGGAGTGTCGGACAGGGAAGGCGAAATGAGCAGTTCTTC

j_gene: TRBJ2-3
v_gene: TRBV19
abundance: -
d_gene: TRBD2
CDR3aa: CASSIFPGLSTDTQYF
CDR3nt: TGTGCCAGTAGTATATTTCCGGGACTAAGCACAGATACGCAGTATTTT

j_gene: TRBJ2-2
v_gene: TRBV2
abundance: many
d_gene: TRBD2
CDR3aa: CASSLEREGRTGELFF
CDR3nt: TGTGCCAGCAGTCTGGAACGGGAGGGCCGAACCGGGGAGCTGTTTTTT

j_gene: TRBJ1-1
v_gene: TRBV20-1
abundance: many
d_gene: -
CDR3aa: CSASLRSGAEAFF
CDR3nt: TGCAGTGCTAGTCTTAGGTCAGGCGCTGAAGCTTTCTTT

j_gene: TRBJ2-1
v_gene: TRBV12-3/TRBV12-4
abundance: -
d_gene: TRBD2
CDR3aa: CASSSSGRAAYNEQFF
CDR3nt: TGTGCCAGCAGCTCTAGCGGGAGGGCCGCCTACAATGAGCAGTTCTTC

j_gene: TRBJ2-2
v_gene: TRBV4-1
abundance: -
d_gene: TRBD2
CDR3aa: CASSQGGLAANTGELFF
CDR3nt: TGCGCCAGCAGCCAAGGGGGACTAGCGGCGAACACCGGGGAGCTGTTTTTT

j_gene: TRBJ2-7
v_gene: TRBV20-1
abundance: many
d_gene: -
CDR3aa: CSARVGLSYEQYF
CDR3nt: TGCAGTGCTAGAGTGGGCCTTTCCTACGAGCAGTACTTC

j_gene: TRBJ1-1
v_gene: TRBV2
abundance: -
d_gene: TRBD1
CDR3aa: CARGTGGPNTEAFF
CDR3nt: TGTGCCAGGGGGACAGGGGGGCCGAACACTGAAGCTTTCTTT

j_gene: TRBJ2-2
v_gene: TRBV20-1
abundance: few
d_gene: -
CDR3aa: CSARRQEANTGELFF
CDR3nt: TGCAGTGCTCGAAGACAGGAGGCTAACACCGGGGAGCTGTTTTTT

j_gene: TRBJ2-1
v_gene: TRBV7-2
abundance: -
d_gene: -
CDR3aa: CASSPYPLSASNEQFF
CDR3nt: TGTGCCAGCAGCCCTTATCCTCTCTCAGCCTCAAATGAGCAGTTCTTC

j_gene: TRBJ2-6
v_gene: TRBV7-9
abundance: -
d_gene: -
CDR3aa: CASSLEGSSGANVLTF
CDR3nt: TGTGCCAGCAGCTTAGAGGGGAGCTCTGGGGCCAACGTCCTGACTTTC

j_gene: TRBJ1-4
v_gene: TRBV4-1
abundance: -
d_gene: TRBD1
CDR3aa: CASSSRDRDNEKLFF
CDR3nt: TGCGCCAGCAGCTCCCGGGACAGGGATAATGAAAAACTGTTTTTT

j_gene: TRBJ2-3
v_gene: TRBV18
abundance: many
d_gene: -
CDR3aa: CASSQTLGDTQYF
CDR3nt: TGTGCCAGCTCACAAACACTGGGAGATACGCAGTATTTT

j_gene: TRBJ1-3
v_gene: TRBV18
abundance: few
d_gene: -
CDR3aa: CASSPRQGQHSGNTIYF
CDR3nt: TGTGCCAGCTCACCACGCCAGGGCCAACACTCTGGAAACACCATATATTTT

j_gene: TRBJ2-3
v_gene: TRBV11-1
abundance: -
d_gene: -
CDR3aa: CASSWGGDTDTQYF
CDR3nt: TGTGCCAGCAGCTGGGGCGGAGATACAGATACGCAGTATTTT